This entry lists 27 T cell receptor beta chains sequenced from one sample in a study of spatial heterogeneity in lung cancer. TCRdb processed the 5' RACE reads anew with MiXCR; each CDR3 protein has one entry. The sample shows 15,000 or so distinct CDR3 sequences, about a fifth of them seen only once. Noted time point: sample taken at primary tumor resection. Unsorted whole RNA samples from tumor, nontumor lung or frozen PBMC were sequenced. Sequencing used PBMCs, obtained at surgery. The receptors were gathered from a female donor with early-stage non-small cell lung cancer.

This clonotype has more than one count but fewer than ten. The chain recombines TRBV28 with TRBJ2-6; 7 nucleotides agree with TRBD1. The V gene's germline CDR1 is MDHEN and CDR2 SYDVKM. With V trimmed by 3 bases and J by 3 bases, 8 bases remained unmatched. There are 17 residues in the CDR3. CDR3 in DNA: TGTGCCAGCAGTTTCCCCCGGGGACAGTATGGGGCCAACGTCCTGACTTTC. This codes for CASSFPRGQYGANVLTF.

This clonotype was observed once. The rearrangement uses TRBV21-1 and TRBJ2-7; the listed D gene, TRBD1, was not tested against the DNA. TRBV21-1 is given as a pseudogene. This CDR3 spans 15 amino acids. CDR3 sequence (DNA): TGTGCCAGCAGCAAAGGAGGACAGGGACTCTACGAGCAGTACGTC. Encoded protein: CASSKGGQGLYEQYV.

The chain recombines TRBV6-2 or TRBV6-3 with TRBJ1-1, with 9 bases aligning to TRBD1. Trimming removed 7 bases from V and 11 bases from J; junction bases left unmatched: 5. The CDR3 sequence is 11 residues long. Germline values: CDR1 MNHEY, CDR2 SVGEGT. The CDR3 spells CASNDRGKAFF. CDR3 nucleotide sequence: TGTGCCAGCAATGACAGGGGGAAGGCTTTCTTT.

This clonotype was counted ten times or more. This chain uses TRBV14 with TRBJ2-5; 11 nucleotides line up with TRBD2. Germline assignment: CDR1 SGHDN and CDR2 FVKESK. Trimming cost V 4 bases and J 2 bases; bases outside gene matches: 6. The CDR3 sequence is 16 residues long. As DNA, the CDR3 is TGTGCCAGCAGCCTAGGGACTAGCGGAGGACAAGAGACCCAGTACTTC. Translation: CASSLGTSGGQETQYF.

The table lists this clonotype with a few counts. The chain recombines TRBV10-3 with TRBJ2-7; a possible D gene is TRBD1 (5 bases). Germline values: CDR1 ENHRY, CDR2 SYGVKD. The germline V and J ends were trimmed by 0 bases and 1 base, with 7 bases remaining between them. The CDR3 spans 14 residues. The CDR3 loop is CAISESRQSYEQYF. The CDR3 DNA follows: TGTGCCATCAGTGAGTCGAGACAGTCCTACGAGCAGTACTTC.

This clonotype was recorded a few times. The chain couples TRBV6-6 to TRBJ1-5; tentative D call: TRBD1 (5 bases). In germline, CDR1 is MNHNY, CDR2 SVGAGI (reference sequence). This CDR3 has 16 amino acids. The V gene lost 2 bases and the J gene lost 2 bases, with 13 bases spanning the gap. CDR3 protein: CASSYTPRGGNQPQHF. The DNA for the CDR3 is TGTGCCAGCAGTTACACACCACGGGGGGGCAATCAGCCCCAGCATTTT.

This clonotype is deemed medium-sized. The CDR3 region is CASSGQGNYEQYF. The CDR3 coding sequence is TGTGCCAGCAGCGGGCAGGGGAACTACGAGCAGTACTTC. J is TRBJ2-7 and V is TRBV28; D perhaps matches TRBD1 (6 bases). There are 13 residues in the CDR3. Trimming took off 6 bases at V and 3 bases at J, with 12 bases between the two ends. Germline CDR1 is MDHEN and CDR2 is SYDVKM.

Within the sample, this clonotype is medium-sized. The gene calls are TRBV12-3 or TRBV12-4 and TRBJ1-2; 8 bases are a match to TRBD1. Trimming took 3 bases from V and 5 from J; bases not matched to a gene: 17. The CDR3 sequence is 18 residues long. CDR3 sequence: CASSFPVTQGGFSYGYTF. The CDR3 region has the DNA TGTGCCAGCAGTTTCCCGGTTACACAGGGGGGCTTCTCTTATGGCTACACCTTC.

Concerning this clonotype itself: A much bigger clone sits one base away, suggesting this may be a read error. The rearrangement uses TRBV4-3 and TRBJ2-5; D is undetermined. Germline V lookup: CDR1 LGHNA, CDR2 YSLEER. The CDR3 is made up of 11 amino acids. Trimming stripped 0 bases from V and 4 bases from J, with 0 bases between. The CDR3 DNA is TGCGCCAGCAGCCAAGAAGAGACCCAGTACTTC. Its translation is CASSQEETQYF.

This clonotype was counted ten times or more. The gene calls are TRBV5-4 and TRBJ2-1, with D unclear. The V and J ends lost 1 base and 0 bases respectively, with 8 bases between them. The CDR3 consists of 15 residues. The V gene's germline CDR1 is SGHNT and CDR2 YYREEE (reference sequence). The CDR3 reads CASSLTPSSYNEQFF. CDR3 nucleotides: TGTGCCAGCAGCTTGACCCCGAGCTCCTACAATGAGCAGTTCTTC.

This clonotype came up many times. The chain couples TRBV28 to TRBJ1-1; D unclear. The CDR3 has 14 amino acids. CDR1 is MDHEN and CDR2 is SYDVKM in the germline V gene. V lost 3 bases to trimming and J lost 0 bases, with 8 bases between them. In DNA form, the CDR3 reads TGTGCCAGCAGTTTTTATCGGATGAACACTGAAGCTTTCTTT. Protein: CASSFYRMNTEAFF.

The gene calls are TRBV7-2 and TRBJ1-6; 7 bases match TRBD1. The V segment lost 6 bases and the J segment 7 bases; nucleotides outside the gene matches: 6. The CDR3 spans 14 residues. Germline CDR1 and CDR2: SGHTA and FQGNSA. The CDR3 here is CASSSQTGNSPLHF. In nucleotides, the CDR3 is TGTGCCAGCAGTTCACAGACAGGGAATTCACCCCTCCACTTT.

This clonotype was observed at least ten times. This rearrangement joins TRBV19 to TRBJ1-5; D not resolved. V dropped 7 bases and J dropped 0 bases, with 7 bases sitting between them. This CDR3 spans 13 amino acids. The V gene's germline CDR1 is LNHDA and CDR2 SQIVND (reference sequence). The CDR3 is CASNIFSNQPQHF. Here the CDR3 DNA reads TGTGCCAGTAACATTTTTAGCAATCAGCCCCAGCATTTT.

This clonotype was observed a handful of times. This rearrangement joins TRBV4-2 to TRBJ1-5, with a tentative D call TRBD1 (6 bases). The germline CDR1 and CDR2 sequences are LGHNA and YNFKEQ. V lost 4 bases to trimming and J lost 2 bases, with 18 bases between them. This CDR3 is 17 amino acids long. DNA for the CDR3: TGTGCCAGCAGCCCTAGTAACAGTCCAGGGGGCAATCAGCCCCAGCATTTT. It codes for CASSPSNSPGGNQPQHF.

Many counts were recorded for this clonotype. The chain joins TRBV2 to TRBJ1-5; TRBD1 is a possible D gene (5 bases). CDR1 SNHLY and CDR2 FYNNEI come from the germline V gene. V was pared by 2 bases and J by 3 bases, with 11 bases between. This CDR3 is 15 amino acids long. The CDR3 spells CASSEKGLNNQPQHF. The CDR3 nucleotides are TGTGCCAGCAGTGAAAAGGGACTGAACAATCAGCCCCAGCATTTT.

This clonotype was detected ten times or more. The chain couples TRBV6-1 to TRBJ2-3; D might be TRBD1 (5 bases). CDR3 length: 15 amino acids. The V end lost 0 bases, the J end lost 8 bases, and 15 bases lay between the germline ends. In germline, CDR1 is MNHNS, CDR2 SASEGT. The CDR3 region is CASSEARQGLGTQYF. For the CDR3, the DNA is TGTGCCAGCAGTGAAGCGAGGCAGGGATTGGGTACGCAGTATTTT.

The chain has TRBV5-1 and TRBJ2-7, with D possibly being TRBD1 or TRBD2 (5 bases each). V gave up 1 base and J gave up 0 bases, with 14 bases separating them. The CDR3 extends over 16 amino acids. Germline V CDR1 and CDR2: SGHRS, YFSETQ. CDR3 sequence: CASSLSAGTSSYEQYF. CDR3 nucleotide sequence: TGCGCCAGCAGCTTGTCTGCAGGGACCAGCTCCTACGAGCAGTACTTC.

In its sample, this clonotype was seen many times. The V gene is TRBV4-1, the J gene TRBJ1-2; no clear D gene. CDR1 and CDR2 from the germline V gene are MGHRA and YSYEKL. The CDR3 sequence is 16 residues long. V lost 1 base to trimming and J lost 2 bases, with 14 bases between them. In nucleotides, the CDR3 is TGCGCCAGCAGCCAAGTTCCCCTGCGGGGAAACTATGGCTACACCTTC. It codes for CASSQVPLRGNYGYTF.

This clonotype is classed as medium-sized. The genes are TRBV30 and TRBJ1-5, with 7 bases matching TRBD1. The CDR3 has 15 residues. With 1 base clipped from V and 11 bases from J, the junction kept 14 bases outside the gene matches. CDR1 and CDR2 (germline): GTSNPN, SVGIG (reference sequence). The CDR3 bases are TGTGCCTGGAGTGCAGGGGGTCTCGATCGGGGGGCCCAGCATTTT. Residues: CAWSAGGLDRGAQHF.

In its sample, this clonotype was seen many times. CDR3 amino acids: CASRPPWTSRLETQYF. As DNA, the CDR3 is TGTGCCAGCAGGCCCCCATGGACTAGCAGGCTGGAGACCCAGTACTTC. The J gene is TRBJ2-5, the V gene TRBV27; 8 positions match TRBD2. The CDR3 runs 16 residues. The trim removed 6 bases at V and 5 bases at J, leaving 14 bases unmatched. The V gene's germline CDR1 is MNHEY and CDR2 SMNVEV (reference sequence).

This clonotype was picked up many times. The chain links TRBV18 to TRBJ1-5; D gene uncertain. V lost 6 bases to trimming and J lost 5 bases, with 11 bases between them. The CDR3 runs 13 residues. CDR1 and CDR2 from the germline V gene are KGHSH and LQKENI. CDR3 nucleotide sequence: TGTGCCAGCTCTGTCCAGGATGATCAGCCCCAGCATTTT. Translation: CASSVQDDQPQHF.

V and J are TRBV6-4 and TRBJ2-3; D uncertain. Germline values: CDR1 MRHNA, CDR2 SNTAGT. V was cut by 2 bases and J by 4 bases, with 13 bases left in between. This CDR3 contains 15 residues. CDR3 DNA: TGTGCCAGCAGTGACAGCCCAGGTTCCGCAGATACGCAGTATTTT. Translating gives CASSDSPGSADTQYF.

The chain couples TRBV28 to TRBJ1-3; D gene ambiguous. Trimming cost V 6 bases and J 3 bases, with 12 bases left between them. The CDR3 consists of 14 residues. CDR1 MDHEN and CDR2 SYDVKM come from the germline V gene. The CDR3 DNA sequence: TGTGCCAGCAGCCTTCGAAACCGTGGAAACACCATATATTTT. The encoded protein is CASSLRNRGNTIYF.

This clonotype was recorded a few times. The chain employs TRBV5-1 and TRBJ2-7; 9 bases are shared with TRBD2. Germline assignment: CDR1 SGHRS and CDR2 YFSETQ. This CDR3 comprises 15 residues. The trim removed 0 bases at V and 0 bases at J, leaving 1 base unmatched. CDR3 protein: CASSLGLADSYEQYF. The DNA for the CDR3 is TGCGCCAGCAGCTTGGGACTAGCGGACTCCTACGAGCAGTACTTC.

This clonotype was found many times. The chain links TRBV5-1 to TRBJ2-1; the match to TRBD1 covers 9 bases. After removal of 4 bases from V and 9 bases from J, the junction contained 11 bases not matched to a gene. This CDR3 is 15 amino acids long. Germline V CDR1 and CDR2: SGHRS, YFSETQ. DNA for the CDR3: TGCGCCAGCAGCGGGGACAGGGTCGGATTGTCTGAGCAGTTCTTC. Its translation: CASSGDRVGLSEQFF.

This clonotype was counted ten times or more. J is TRBJ2-2 and V is TRBV4-2, with 7 bases identical to TRBD1. CDR1 is LGHNA and CDR2 is YNFKEQ in the germline V gene. The CDR3 runs to 16 residues. V was clipped by 1 base and J by 6 bases; unmatched bases: 8. CDR3 sequence reads: CASSQANRGGAGELFF. The DNA of the CDR3 is TGTGCCAGCAGCCAAGCTAACAGGGGCGGTGCCGGGGAGCTGTTTTTT.

This clonotype showed up many times. The rearrangement uses TRBV5-6 and TRBJ1-1, with D unresolved. Germline loops: CDR1 SGHDT, CDR2 YYEEEE. Between the trimmed V and J ends, which lost 4 bases and 7 bases, there was a span of 8 bases. This CDR3 comprises 11 residues. The CDR3 protein is CASSQYREAFF. CDR3 sequence (DNA): TGTGCCAGCAGCCAATATCGTGAAGCTTTCTTT. Looking up the rest from reference TRBV5-6 and TRBJ1-1 gives the full variable domain: DAGVTQSPTHLIKTRGQQVTLRCSPKSGHDTVSWYQQALGQGPQFIFQYYEEEERQRGNFPDRFSGHQFPNYSSELNVNALLLGDSALYLCASSQYREAFFGQGTRLTVV.